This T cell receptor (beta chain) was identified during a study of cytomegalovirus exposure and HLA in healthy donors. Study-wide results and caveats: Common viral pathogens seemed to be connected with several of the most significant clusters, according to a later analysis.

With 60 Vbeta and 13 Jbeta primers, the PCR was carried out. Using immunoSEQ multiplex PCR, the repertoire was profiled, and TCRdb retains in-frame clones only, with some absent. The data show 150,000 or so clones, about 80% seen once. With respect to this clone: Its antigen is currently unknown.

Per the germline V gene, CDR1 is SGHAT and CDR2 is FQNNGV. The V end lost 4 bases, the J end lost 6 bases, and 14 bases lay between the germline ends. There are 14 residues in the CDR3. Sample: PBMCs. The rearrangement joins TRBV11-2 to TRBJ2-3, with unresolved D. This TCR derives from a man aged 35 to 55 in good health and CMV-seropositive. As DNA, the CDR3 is TGTGCCAGCAGCTCGGAGTGGCCCGGGGATACGCAGTATTTT. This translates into CASSSEWPGDTQYF.